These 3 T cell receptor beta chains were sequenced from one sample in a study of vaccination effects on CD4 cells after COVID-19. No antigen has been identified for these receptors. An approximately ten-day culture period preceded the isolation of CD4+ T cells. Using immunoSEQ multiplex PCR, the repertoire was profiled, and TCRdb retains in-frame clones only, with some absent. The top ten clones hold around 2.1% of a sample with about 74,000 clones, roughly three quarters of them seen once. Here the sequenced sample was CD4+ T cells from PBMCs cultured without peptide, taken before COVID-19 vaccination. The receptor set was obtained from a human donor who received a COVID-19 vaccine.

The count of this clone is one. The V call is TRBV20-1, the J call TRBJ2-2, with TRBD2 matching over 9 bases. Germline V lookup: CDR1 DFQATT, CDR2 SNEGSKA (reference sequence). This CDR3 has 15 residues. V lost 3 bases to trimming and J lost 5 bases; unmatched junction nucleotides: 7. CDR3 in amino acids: CSASLSSGVTGELFF. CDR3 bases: TGCAGTGCTAGTCTGTCTAGCGGGGTAACCGGGGAGCTGTTTTTT.

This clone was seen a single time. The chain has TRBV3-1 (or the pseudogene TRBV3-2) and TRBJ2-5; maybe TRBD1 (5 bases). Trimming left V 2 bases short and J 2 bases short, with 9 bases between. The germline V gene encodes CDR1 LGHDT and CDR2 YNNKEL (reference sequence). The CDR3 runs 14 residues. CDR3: CASSQRGWQETQYF. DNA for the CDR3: TGTGCCAGCAGCCAAAGGGGCTGGCAAGAGACCCAGTACTTC.

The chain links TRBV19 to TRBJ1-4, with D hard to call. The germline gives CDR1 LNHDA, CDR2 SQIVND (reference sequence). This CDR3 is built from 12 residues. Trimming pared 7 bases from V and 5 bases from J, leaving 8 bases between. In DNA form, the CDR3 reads TGTGCCAGTAAGGACTGGAATGAAAAACTGTTTTTT. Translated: CASKDWNEKLFF.